The TCR beta chain under discussion was sequenced for a study of cytomegalovirus exposure and HLA in healthy donors. Study-wide points: Association of about 17,000 TCR beta sequences with HLA alleles was found at 0.05 false discovery rate in a later analysis. According to an earlier analysis, most TCR beta V segments yielded productive rearrangements about 87% or about 30% of the time.

The V gene's germline CDR1 is MGHRA and CDR2 YSYEKL. V was cut by 0 bases and J by 0 bases, with 6 bases left in between. This CDR3 is 16 amino acids long. This clone was picked up one time. Its antigen remains unknown. Use of 60 Vbeta and 13 Jbeta primers characterized the PCR. TCRdb's copy holds only in-frame clones and misses some; the assay was immunoSEQ multiplex PCR. The sample carries 150,000 to 200,000 clones, roughly 83% recorded once. J is TRBJ1-6 and V is TRBV4-1, with D unclear. The sample comprised PBMCs. The source is a boy under 18 in good health and CMV-seronegative. DNA of the CDR3: TGCGCCAGCAGCCAAGATTCCAGCTCCTATAATTCACCCCTCCACTTT. Its protein is CASSQDSSSYNSPLHF.